This T cell receptor beta chain is drawn from a study of T cell clonality in common variable immunodeficiency. Findings of the study overall: Fewer deletions and N-nucleotide insertions were reportedly seen in common variable immunodeficiency TCR beta sequences.

From germline, CDR1 is SEHNR and CDR2 FQNEAQ (reference sequence). This CDR3 has 13 residues. V lost 5 bases to trimming and J lost 5 bases, with 12 bases between them. Measured with immunoSEQ multiplex PCR; TCRdb has only the in-frame clones, and not every one. In total the sample includes around 40,000 clones, none of them seen once. This clone appeared many times. Its antigen remains unidentified. The CDR3 end lies 3 residues beyond the end of the read and is filled in from the germline J gene. The sequence derives from a person aged 18 to 75 in good health. V and J are TRBV7-9 and TRBJ1-1, with D possibly matching TRBD1 (6 bases). The sequencing input was peripheral blood mononuclear cells. CDR3 DNA (partial): TGTGCCAGCAGCCTAGGCGGACAGACTGAA. Translating it yields CASSLGGQTE. The entire CDR3 reads CASSLGGQTEAFF.